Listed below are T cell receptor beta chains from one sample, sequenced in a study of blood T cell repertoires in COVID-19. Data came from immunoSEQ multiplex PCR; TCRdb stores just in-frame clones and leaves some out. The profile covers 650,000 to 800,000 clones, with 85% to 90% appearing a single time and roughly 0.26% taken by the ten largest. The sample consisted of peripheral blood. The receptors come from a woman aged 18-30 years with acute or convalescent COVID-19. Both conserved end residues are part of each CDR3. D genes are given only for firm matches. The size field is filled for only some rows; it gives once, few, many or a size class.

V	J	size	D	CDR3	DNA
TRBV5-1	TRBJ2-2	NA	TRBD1	CASSSTGVGTGELFF	TGCGCCAGCAGCTCAACAGGGGTCGGAACCGGGGAGCTGTTTTTT
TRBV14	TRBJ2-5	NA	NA	CASSPPGKQETQYF	TGTGCCAGCAGCCCACCAGGGAAACAAGAGACCCAGTACTTC
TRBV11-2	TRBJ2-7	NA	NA	CASSYRSRSYEQYF	TGTGCCAGCAGCTACAGGTCTCGCTCCTACGAGCAGTACTTC
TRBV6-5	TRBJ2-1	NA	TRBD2	CAIRSGGSDYNEQFF	TGTGCCATTAGGAGCGGGGGGTCTGATTACAATGAGCAGTTCTTC
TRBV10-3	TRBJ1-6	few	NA	CASGKAGEPLHF	TGTGCCAGCGGAAAAGCAGGGGAGCCCCTCCACTTT
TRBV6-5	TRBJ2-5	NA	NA	CASSPRVQETQYF	TGTGCCAGCAGCCCCAGGGTCCAAGAGACCCAGTACTTC
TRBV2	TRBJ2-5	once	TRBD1	CASRETGGQETQYF	TGTGCCAGCAGGGAGACAGGGGGCCAAGAGACCCAGTACTTC
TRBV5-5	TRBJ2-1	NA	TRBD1	CASSPGQSYNEQFF	TGTGCCAGCAGCCCGGGACAGAGCTACAATGAGCAGTTCTTC
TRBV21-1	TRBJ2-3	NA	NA	CASLLRGRRGTDTQYF	TGTGCCAGCCTCCTAAGGGGCCGGAGGGGCACAGATACGCAGTATTTT
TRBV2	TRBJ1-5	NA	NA	CASNRDIFNQPQHF	TGTGCCAGCAATCGGGACATCTTCAATCAGCCCCAGCATTTT
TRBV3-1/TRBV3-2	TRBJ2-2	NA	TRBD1	CAARTGTNTGELFF	TGTGCCGCCAGGACAGGAACAAACACCGGGGAGCTGTTTTTT
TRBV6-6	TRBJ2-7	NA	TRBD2	CASDSTSGARDEQYF	TGTGCCAGCGATTCAACTAGCGGGGCAAGGGACGAGCAGTACTTC
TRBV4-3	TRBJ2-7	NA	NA	CASSQDGSSSYEQYF	TGCGCCAGCAGCCAAGACGGTAGTAGCTCCTACGAGCAGTACTTC
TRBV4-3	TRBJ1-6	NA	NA	CASSQGARVNSPLHF	TGCGCCAGCAGCCAAGGGGCCAGGGTTAATTCACCCCTCCACTTT
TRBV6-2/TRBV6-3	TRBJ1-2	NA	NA	CASSRGRYGYTF	TGTGCCAGCAGCCGGGGCCGATATGGCTACACCTTC
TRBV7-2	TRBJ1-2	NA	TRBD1	CASSLAPTGYGYTF	TGTGCCAGCAGCTTAGCCCCGACAGGGTATGGCTACACCTTC
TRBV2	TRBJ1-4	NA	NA	CASTSWQGNEKLFF	TGTGCCAGCACCAGTTGGCAGGGTAATGAAAAACTGTTTTTT
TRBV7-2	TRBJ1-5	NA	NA	CASSLQMNQPQHF	TGTGCCAGCAGCCTACAGATGAATCAGCCCCAGCATTTT
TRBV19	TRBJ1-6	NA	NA	CASTTGTPRPLHF	TGTGCCAGTACCACAGGAACCCCAAGGCCCCTCCACTTT
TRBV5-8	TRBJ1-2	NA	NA	CASSFTGSGYGYTF	TGTGCCAGCAGCTTCACGGGATCGGGCTATGGCTACACCTTC
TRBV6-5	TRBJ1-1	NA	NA	CASSYSWNTEAFF	TGTGCCAGCAGTTACTCCTGGAACACTGAAGCTTTCTTT
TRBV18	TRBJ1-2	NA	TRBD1	CASSRNPGQGTYGYTF	TGTGCCAGCTCACGGAATCCGGGACAGGGGACCTATGGCTACACCTTC
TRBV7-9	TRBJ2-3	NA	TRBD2	CASTKTSDTDTQYF	TGTGCCAGCACCAAGACTAGCGACACAGATACGCAGTATTTT
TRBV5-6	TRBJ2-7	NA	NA	CASRGLSYEQYF	TGTGCCAGCAGGGGACTGTCCTACGAGCAGTACTTC
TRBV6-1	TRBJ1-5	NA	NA	CASSETPDSPNQPQHF	TGTGCCAGCAGTGAAACCCCCGACAGTCCTAATCAGCCCCAGCATTTT
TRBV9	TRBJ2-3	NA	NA	CASSVGGRGTDTQYF	TGTGCCAGCAGCGTAGGGGGGCGGGGCACAGATACGCAGTATTTT
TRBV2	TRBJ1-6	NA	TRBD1	CASSEDLGGTSPLHF	TGTGCCAGCAGTGAAGATCTAGGGGGCACTTCACCCCTCCACTTT
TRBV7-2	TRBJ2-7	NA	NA	CASSHSYEQYF	TGTGCCAGCAGCCACTCCTACGAGCAGTACTTC
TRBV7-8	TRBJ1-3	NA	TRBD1	CASSVRPGQVVGNTIYF	TGTGCCAGCAGCGTAAGGCCGGGACAGGTTGTTGGAAACACCATATATTTT
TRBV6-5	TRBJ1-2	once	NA	CASSYSTGGGYTF	TGTGCCAGCAGTTACTCGACAGGAGGAGGCTACACCTTC
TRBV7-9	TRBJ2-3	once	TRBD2	CASSRSAGGANTQYF	TGTGCCAGCAGCCGCTCAGCGGGGGGGGCAAATACGCAGTATTTT
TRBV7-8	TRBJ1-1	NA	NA	CASSFRANTEAFF	TGTGCCAGCAGCTTCAGGGCGAACACTGAAGCTTTCTTT
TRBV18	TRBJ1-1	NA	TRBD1	CASSPRQGVEAFF	TGTGCCAGCTCACCGAGACAGGGAGTTGAAGCTTTCTTT
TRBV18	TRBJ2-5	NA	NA	CASSDPPSRGTGETQYF	TGTGCCAGCTCAGATCCCCCATCCAGGGGCACAGGGGAGACCCAGTACTTC
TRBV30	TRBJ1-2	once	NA	CASTTGYGYTF	TGTGCCTCGACTACAGGGTATGGCTACACCTTC
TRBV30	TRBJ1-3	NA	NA	CAWSVTGRGNTIYF	TGTGCCTGGAGTGTAACAGGGCGTGGAAACACCATATATTTT
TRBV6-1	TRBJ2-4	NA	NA	CASSEEVSGAKNIQYF	TGTGCCAGCAGTGAAGAGGTTTCGGGGGCCAAAAACATTCAGTACTTC
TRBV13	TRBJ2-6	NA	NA	CASSSNPSRAGANVLTF	TGTGCCAGCAGCTCTAACCCCTCCCGGGCTGGGGCCAACGTCCTGACTTTC
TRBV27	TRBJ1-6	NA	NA	CASSFRGSAIFNNSPLHF	TGTGCCAGCAGTTTTAGGGGGAGTGCTATATTCAATAATTCACCCCTCCACTTT
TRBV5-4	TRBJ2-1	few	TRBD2	CASSLLTGGSYNEQFF	TGTGCCAGCAGCTTGCTTACGGGGGGGTCCTACAATGAGCAGTTCTTC
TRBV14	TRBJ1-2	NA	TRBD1	CASSQDRTGGGYTF	TGTGCCAGCAGCCAAGATCGGACAGGGGGCGGCTACACCTTC
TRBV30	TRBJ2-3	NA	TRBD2	CAWSGVAGFTDTQYF	TGTGCCTGGAGTGGTGTAGCGGGGTTTACAGATACGCAGTATTTT
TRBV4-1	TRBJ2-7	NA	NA	CASSQERQIVHEQYF	TGCGCCAGCAGCCAAGAGCGACAAATCGTCCACGAGCAGTACTTC
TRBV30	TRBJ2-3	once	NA	CACQRGTDTQYF	TGTGCCTGCCAACGGGGAACAGATACGCAGTATTTT
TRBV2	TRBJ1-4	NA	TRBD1	CASRRGQGKDEKLFF	TGTGCCAGCAGACGGGGACAGGGGAAAGATGAAAAACTGTTTTTT
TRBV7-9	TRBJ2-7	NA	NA	CASSLAPGAITYEQYF	TGTGCCAGCAGCTTAGCGCCAGGGGCGATAACCTACGAGCAGTACTTC
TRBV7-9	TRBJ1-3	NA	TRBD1	CASSPDRGPGNTIYF	TGTGCCAGCAGCCCGGACAGGGGCCCCGGAAACACCATATATTTT
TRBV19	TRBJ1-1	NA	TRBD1	CASNIGGMNTEAFF	TGTGCCAGTAATATAGGGGGCATGAACACTGAAGCTTTCTTT
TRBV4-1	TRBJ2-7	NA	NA	CASSPITGRSYEQYF	TGCGCCAGCAGCCCTATTACAGGTCGGTCCTACGAGCAGTACTTC